This T cell receptor (beta chain) was sequenced during a study of technical replicates of blood from a handful of donors. Profiling relied on immunoSEQ multiplex PCR, and the TCRdb table lists in-frame clones only, not all of them. The sample has approximately 78,000 clones; 92% are singletons. The sequence derives from a human donor in good health. Material: T cells isolated from PBMCs.

CDR3 DNA sequence: TGTGCCAGCAGCCCCCGGACAGGGGGCTTATATGGCTACACCTTC. This encodes CASSPRTGGLYGYTF. V is TRBV7-9 and J is TRBJ1-2; TRBD1 aligns across 11 bases. Trimming at V came to 5 bases and at J to 5 bases, leaving 7 bases not matched to a gene. The length of the CDR3 is 15 residues. The V gene's germline CDR1 is SEHNR and CDR2 FQNEAQ (reference sequence).